What follows describes a single T cell receptor beta chain. Its antigen is unknown. The germline V gene has CDR1 MRHNA and CDR2 SNTAGT. The CDR3 runs 15 residues. Trimming removed 1 base from V and 5 bases from J; junction bases left unmatched: 6. The source of the sample is a study of cytomegalovirus exposure and HLA in healthy donors. About the research overall: Unique TCR beta sequences numbering fewer than 130 million came from 190 million or so T cells in an earlier analysis. Study results and caveats: Based on reports, TCR beta sequences accurately predicted HLA-A and HLA-B alleles for most subjects.

PCR was performed using 60 Vbeta and 13 Jbeta primers. Some clones are missing from TCRdb's copy, which holds only in-frame ones; the method was immunoSEQ multiplex PCR. Of 100,000 to 150,000 clones listed, 65% to 80% are singletons. The rearrangement uses TRBV6-4 and TRBJ2-3; 7 bases match TRBD2. The TCR was taken from a man between 18 and 29 years old in good health and CMV-seropositive. The sequencing input was PBMCs. The CDR3 here is CASSDWGRAEDTQYF. CDR3 sequence (DNA): TGTGCCAGCAGTGACTGGGGGAGGGCCGAAGATACGCAGTATTTT.